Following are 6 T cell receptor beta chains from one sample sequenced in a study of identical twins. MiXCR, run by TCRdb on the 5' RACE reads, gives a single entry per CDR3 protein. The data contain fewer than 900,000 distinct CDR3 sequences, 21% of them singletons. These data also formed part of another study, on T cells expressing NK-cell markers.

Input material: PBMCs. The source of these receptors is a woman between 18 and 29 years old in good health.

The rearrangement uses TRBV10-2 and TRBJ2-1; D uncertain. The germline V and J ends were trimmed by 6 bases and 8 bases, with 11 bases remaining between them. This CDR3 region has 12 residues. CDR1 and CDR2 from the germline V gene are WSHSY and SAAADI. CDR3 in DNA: TGCGCCAGCAGGGATAGGGTGGATGAGCAGTTCTTC. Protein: CASRDRVDEQFF.

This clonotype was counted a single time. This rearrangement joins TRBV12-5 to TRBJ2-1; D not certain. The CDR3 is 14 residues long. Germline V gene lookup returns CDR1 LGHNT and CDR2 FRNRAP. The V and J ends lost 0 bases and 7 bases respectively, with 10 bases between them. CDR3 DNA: TGTGCTAGTGGTTTGGTACCAGAGACTAATGAGCAGTTCTTC. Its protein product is CASGLVPETNEQFF.

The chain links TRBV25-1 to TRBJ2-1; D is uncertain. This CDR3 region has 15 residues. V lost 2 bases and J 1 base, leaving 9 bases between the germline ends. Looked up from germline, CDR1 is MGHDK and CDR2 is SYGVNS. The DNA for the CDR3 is TGTGCCAGCAGTGAACCGAGCTTATCCTACAATGAGCAGTTCTTC. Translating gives CASSEPSLSYNEQFF.

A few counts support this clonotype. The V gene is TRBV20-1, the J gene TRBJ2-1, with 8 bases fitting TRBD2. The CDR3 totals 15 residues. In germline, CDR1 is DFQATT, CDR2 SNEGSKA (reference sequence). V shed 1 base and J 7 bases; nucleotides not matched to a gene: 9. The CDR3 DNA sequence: TGCAGTGCTAGAGCTCGGGGGGGCCCTTGGAATGAGCAGTTCTTC. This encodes CSARARGGPWNEQFF.

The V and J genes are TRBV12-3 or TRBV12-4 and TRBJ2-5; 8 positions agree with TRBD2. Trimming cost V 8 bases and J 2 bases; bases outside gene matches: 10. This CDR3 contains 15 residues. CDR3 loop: CASAPWAGGQETQYF. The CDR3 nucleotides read TGTGCCAGCGCTCCCTGGGCGGGGGGTCAAGAGACCCAGTACTTC.

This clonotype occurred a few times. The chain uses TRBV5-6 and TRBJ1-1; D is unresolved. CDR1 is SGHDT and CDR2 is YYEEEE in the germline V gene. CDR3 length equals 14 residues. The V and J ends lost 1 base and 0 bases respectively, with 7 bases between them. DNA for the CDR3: TGTGCCAGCAGCTTGTTGGAGGTGAACACTGAAGCTTTCTTT. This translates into CASSLLEVNTEAFF.